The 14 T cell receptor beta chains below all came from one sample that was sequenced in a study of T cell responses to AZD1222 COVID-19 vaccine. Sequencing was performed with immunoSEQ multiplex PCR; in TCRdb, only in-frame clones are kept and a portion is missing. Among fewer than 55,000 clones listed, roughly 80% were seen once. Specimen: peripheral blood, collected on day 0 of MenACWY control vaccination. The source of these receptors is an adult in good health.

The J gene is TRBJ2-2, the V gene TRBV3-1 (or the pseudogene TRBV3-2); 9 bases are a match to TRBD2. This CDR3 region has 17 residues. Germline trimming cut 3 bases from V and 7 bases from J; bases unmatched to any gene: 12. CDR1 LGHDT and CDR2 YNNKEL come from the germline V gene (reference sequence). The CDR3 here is CASSQFQASGKHGELFF. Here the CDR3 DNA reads TGTGCCAGCAGCCAGTTTCAAGCTAGCGGGAAACACGGGGAGCTGTTTTTT.

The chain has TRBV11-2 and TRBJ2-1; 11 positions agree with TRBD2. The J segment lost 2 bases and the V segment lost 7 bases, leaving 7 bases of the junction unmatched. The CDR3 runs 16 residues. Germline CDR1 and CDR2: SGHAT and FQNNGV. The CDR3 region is CASKPLAGVPYNEQFF. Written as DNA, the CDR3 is TGTGCCAGCAAACCACTAGCGGGAGTTCCCTACAATGAGCAGTTCTTC.

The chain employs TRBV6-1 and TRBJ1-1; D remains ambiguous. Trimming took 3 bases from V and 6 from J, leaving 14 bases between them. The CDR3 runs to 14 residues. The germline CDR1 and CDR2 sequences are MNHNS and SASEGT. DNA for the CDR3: TGTGCCAGCAGTGAGGATTGGGGTAACTCTGAAGCTTTCTTT. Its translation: CASSEDWGNSEAFF.

As DNA, the CDR3 is TGTGCCAGCACCATAGCGGGAGGGCCTGTCAATGAGCAGTTCTTC. It codes for CASTIAGGPVNEQFF. V gene TRBV7-9 combines with J gene TRBJ2-1, with 11 positions matching TRBD2. V trimming: 7 bases; J trimming: 6 bases; junction bases outside the gene matches: 8. There are 15 residues in the CDR3. CDR1 and CDR2 from the germline V gene are SEHNR and FQNEAQ (reference sequence).

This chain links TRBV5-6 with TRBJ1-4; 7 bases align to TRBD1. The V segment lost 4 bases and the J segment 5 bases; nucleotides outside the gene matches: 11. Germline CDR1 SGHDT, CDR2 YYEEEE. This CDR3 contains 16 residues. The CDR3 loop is CASSPRTGNYNEKLFF. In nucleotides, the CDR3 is TGTGCCAGCAGCCCTCGGACAGGAAATTACAATGAAAAACTGTTTTTT.

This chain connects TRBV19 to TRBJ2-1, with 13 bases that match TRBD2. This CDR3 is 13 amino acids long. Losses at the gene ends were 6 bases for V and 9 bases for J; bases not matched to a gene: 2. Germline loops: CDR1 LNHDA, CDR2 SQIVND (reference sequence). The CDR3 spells CASRLAGGREQFF. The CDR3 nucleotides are TGTGCCAGTAGACTAGCGGGGGGGCGTGAGCAGTTCTTC. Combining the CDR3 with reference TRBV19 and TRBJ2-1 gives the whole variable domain DGGITQSPKYLFRKEGQNVTLSCEQNLNHDAMYWYRQDPGQGLRLIYYSQIVNDFQKGDIAEGYSVSREKKESFPLTVTSAQKNPTAFYLCASRLAGGREQFFGPGTRLTVL.

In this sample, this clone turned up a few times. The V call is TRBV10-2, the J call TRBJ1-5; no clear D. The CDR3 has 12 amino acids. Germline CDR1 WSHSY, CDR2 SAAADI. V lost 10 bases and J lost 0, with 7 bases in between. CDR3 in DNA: TGCGCCACCCAAGGTAGCAATCAGCCCCAGCATTTT. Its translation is CATQGSNQPQHF.

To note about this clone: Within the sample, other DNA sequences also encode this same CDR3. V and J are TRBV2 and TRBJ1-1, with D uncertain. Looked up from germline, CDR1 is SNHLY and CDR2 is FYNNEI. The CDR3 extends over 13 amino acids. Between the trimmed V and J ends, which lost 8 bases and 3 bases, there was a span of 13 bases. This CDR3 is CASAEGEDTEAFF. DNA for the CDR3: TGTGCCAGCGCGGAGGGCGAGGACACTGAAGCTTTCTTT. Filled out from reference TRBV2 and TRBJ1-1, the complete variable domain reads EPEVTQTPSHQVTQMGQEVILRCVPISNHLYFYWYRQILGQKVEFLVSFYNNEISEKSEIFDDQFSVERPDGSNFTLKIRSTKLEDSAMYFCASAEGEDTEAFFGQGTRLTVV.

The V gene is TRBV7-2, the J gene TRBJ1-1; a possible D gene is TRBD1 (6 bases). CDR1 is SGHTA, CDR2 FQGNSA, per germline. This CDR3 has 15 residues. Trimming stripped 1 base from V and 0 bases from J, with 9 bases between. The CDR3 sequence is CASSLGAGVNTEAFF. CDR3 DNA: TGTGCCAGCAGCTTAGGTGCAGGGGTGAACACTGAAGCTTTCTTT.

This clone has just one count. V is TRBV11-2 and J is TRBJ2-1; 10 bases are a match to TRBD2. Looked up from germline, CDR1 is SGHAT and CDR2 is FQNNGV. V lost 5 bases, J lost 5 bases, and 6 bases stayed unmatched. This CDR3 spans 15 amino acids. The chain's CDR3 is CASSETSGVNNEQFF. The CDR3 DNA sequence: TGTGCCAGCAGCGAAACTAGCGGGGTAAACAATGAGCAGTTCTTC.

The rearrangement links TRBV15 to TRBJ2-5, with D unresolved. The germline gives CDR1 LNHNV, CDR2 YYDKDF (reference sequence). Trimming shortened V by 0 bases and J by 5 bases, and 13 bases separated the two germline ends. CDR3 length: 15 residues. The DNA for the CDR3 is TGTGCCACCAGCAGAGATATAACGGTCCGGGAGACCCAGTACTTC. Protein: CATSRDITVRETQYF.

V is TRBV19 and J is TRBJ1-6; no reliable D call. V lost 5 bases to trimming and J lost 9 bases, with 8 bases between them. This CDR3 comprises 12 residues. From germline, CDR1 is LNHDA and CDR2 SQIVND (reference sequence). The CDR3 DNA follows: TGTGCCAGTAGTGCACGTGGTTCACCCCTCCACTTT. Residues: CASSARGSPLHF.

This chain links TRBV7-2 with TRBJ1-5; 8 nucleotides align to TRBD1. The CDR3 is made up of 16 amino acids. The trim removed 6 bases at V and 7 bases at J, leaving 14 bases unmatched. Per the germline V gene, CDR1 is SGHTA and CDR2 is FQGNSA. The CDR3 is CASRQNSGTGGQPQHF. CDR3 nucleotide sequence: TGTGCCAGCAGACAAAATTCCGGGACAGGAGGGCAGCCCCAGCATTTT.

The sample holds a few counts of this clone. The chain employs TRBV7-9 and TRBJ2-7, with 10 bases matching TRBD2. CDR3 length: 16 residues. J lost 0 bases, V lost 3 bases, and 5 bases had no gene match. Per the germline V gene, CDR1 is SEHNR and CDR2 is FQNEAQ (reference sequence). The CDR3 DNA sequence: TGTGCCAGCAGCTTCTCACTAGCGGGGAGCTCCTACGAGCAGTACTTC. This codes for CASSFSLAGSSYEQYF.